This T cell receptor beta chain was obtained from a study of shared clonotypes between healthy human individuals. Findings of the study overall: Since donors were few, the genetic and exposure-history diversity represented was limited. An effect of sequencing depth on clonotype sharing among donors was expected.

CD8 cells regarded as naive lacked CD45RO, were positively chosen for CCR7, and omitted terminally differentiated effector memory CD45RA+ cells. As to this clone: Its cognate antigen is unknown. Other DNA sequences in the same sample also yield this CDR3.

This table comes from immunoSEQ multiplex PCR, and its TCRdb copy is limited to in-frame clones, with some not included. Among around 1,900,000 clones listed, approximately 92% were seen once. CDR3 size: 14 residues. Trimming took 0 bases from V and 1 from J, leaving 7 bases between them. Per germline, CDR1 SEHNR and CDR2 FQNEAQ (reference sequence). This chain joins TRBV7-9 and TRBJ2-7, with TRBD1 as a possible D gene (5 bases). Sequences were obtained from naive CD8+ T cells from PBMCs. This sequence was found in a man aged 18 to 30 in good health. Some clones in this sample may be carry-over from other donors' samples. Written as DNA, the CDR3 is TGTGCCAGCAGCTTAGCGGGGCGGTCCTACGAGCAGTACTTC. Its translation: CASSLAGRSYEQYF.